The TCR beta chain under discussion was sequenced for a study of cytomegalovirus exposure and HLA in healthy donors. Points from the study as a whole: In a later analysis, across HLA loci, associated TCR counts were highest for DRB1, lowest for HLA-C. The authors later linked a missense DCLRE1C variant to TCR beta V- and J-gene trimming. CMV serostatus stood as the only immune exposure information on hand.

A remark on this clone: Antigen: not known.

After removal of 0 bases from V and 5 bases from J, the junction contained 1 base not matched to a gene. Germline V gene lookup returns CDR1 SGHRS and CDR2 YFSETQ. The CDR3 has 14 amino acids. PCR amplification relied on 60 Vbeta primers (plus 13 Jbeta primers). Measured with immunoSEQ multiplex PCR; TCRdb has only the in-frame clones, and not every one. The sample includes roughly 120,000 clones. This rearrangement joins TRBV5-1 to TRBJ1-4, with 7 bases lining up with TRBD1. This sequence was found in a man aged 25 to 45 in good health and CMV-seronegative. The source material was PBMCs. The CDR3 sequence: CASSLGGQNEKLFF. CDR3 DNA: TGCGCCAGCAGCTTGGGGGGACAGAATGAAAAACTGTTTTTT.